The clone carrying this T cell receptor beta chain was seen ten or more times. What it recognizes is unknown. This sample was included in a study of tumor-infiltrating lymphocytes in primary liver carcinoma. Overall study results and limits: Researchers found tumor-adjacent and tumor-blood pairs overlapped less than tumor region pairs. A significantly higher top-250-clone fraction was found in tumors than in blood (p = 0.039).

A primer matching the constant region was used to make TCR beta cDNA from about 500 ng of total RNA. Amplification in three nested multiplex PCR rounds with slightly modified ARM-PCR gave rise to TCR beta libraries. The first two PCR rounds used TRBV1-TRBV30 forward primers with a C-beta reverse primer, about 10 cycles each. TCRdb redid the calling of the multiplex PCR reads with MiXCR, one entry per CDR3 protein. The sample yields approximately 80,000 distinct CDR3 sequences, 65% to 75% seen once. CDR1 is SGHVS and CDR2 is FQNEAQ in the germline V gene. The CDR3 is made up of 12 amino acids. V trimming: 5 bases; J trimming: 10 bases; junction bases outside the gene matches: 5. Starting material for RNA and DNA co-extraction consisted of about 20-30 mg of unsorted bulk tissue.

The sample was tumor-adjacent normal liver tissue. This TCR came from a man between 40 and 49 years old with primary liver carcinoma and hepatitis B virus infection. The chain couples TRBV7-8 to TRBJ2-1; TRBD2 matches 7 bases. Here the CDR3 reads CASSMTSREQFF. CDR3 coding DNA: TGTGCCAGCAGCATGACTAGCCGGGAGCAGTTCTTC.